Below, 32 T cell receptor beta chains from the same sample are listed, as sequenced in a study of shared clonotypes between healthy human individuals. Produced via immunoSEQ multiplex PCR; TCRdb's table is partial and in-frame only. The sample holds about 2.4 million clones, over 85% seen once. Sequencing was carried out using naive CD4+ T cells sorted from blood. Subset denoted: CD45RA+ positively selected. These receptors were collected from a man younger than 35 in good health.

This chain uses TRBV11-2 with TRBJ2-7; D possibly corresponds to TRBD2 (6 bases). Per the germline V gene, CDR1 is SGHAT and CDR2 is FQNNGV. Trimming took 6 bases from V and 5 from J, leaving 17 bases between them. The CDR3 is 14 amino acids. In DNA form, the CDR3 reads TGTGCCAGCAGTCATGGGGCTAGCGCCAACGAGCAGTACTTC. It yields the protein CASSHGASANEQYF.

The CDR3 DNA sequence: TGTGCCAGCAGTAGGCGACAAAGCCCATCAAACACCATATATTTT. Translating it yields CASSRRQSPSNTIYF. The chain links TRBV6-5 to TRBJ1-3; D unresolved. The CDR3 loop spans 15 amino acids. Germline V gene sequence: CDR1 MNHEY, CDR2 SVGAGI. V lost 5 bases, J lost 6 bases, and 17 bases lay in between.

The chain recombines TRBV4-1 with TRBJ1-4; 7 nucleotides align to TRBD1. Germline V gene data show CDR1 as MGHRA and CDR2 as YSYEKL. Germline trimming cut 2 bases from V and 13 bases from J; bases unmatched to any gene: 13. The CDR3 extends over 15 amino acids. CDR3 DNA: TGCGCCAGCAGCCAAACGCCCTTTGGACAGGACGGACTGTTTTTT. It specifies CASSQTPFGQDGLFF.

V and J are TRBV27 and TRBJ1-2; a weak D match, TRBD1 (5 bases). V was cut by 7 bases and J by 2 bases, with 23 bases left in between. The germline V gene encodes CDR1 MNHEY and CDR2 SMNVEV (reference sequence). The CDR3 is 17 residues long. Written as DNA, the CDR3 is TGTGCCAGCATTATTACCGGGACGGACCGTTCCAACTATGGCTACACCTTC. The encoded protein is CASIITGTDRSNYGYTF.

V gene TRBV5-6 combines with J gene TRBJ1-2; D gene ambiguous. The CDR3 spans 13 residues. The germline gives CDR1 SGHDT, CDR2 YYEEEE. V was clipped by 0 bases and J by 8 bases, with 11 bases between them. The CDR3 region is CASSLGGARGYTF. In DNA form, the CDR3 reads TGTGCCAGCAGCTTGGGAGGCGCTCGGGGCTACACCTTC.

The chain couples TRBV29-1 to TRBJ2-7; 7 bases agree with TRBD1. Germline V lookup: CDR1 SQVTM, CDR2 ANQGSEA. The CDR3 has 11 amino acids. J gave up 3 bases and V 6 bases, and 2 bases lay outside the gene matches. CDR3 region: CSVRDSYEQYF. The CDR3 bases are TGCAGCGTCCGGGACAGCTACGAGCAGTACTTC.

The chain has TRBV21-1 and TRBJ1-6; TRBD1 is the table's D call and was not checked against the DNA. TRBV21-1 is labeled a pseudogene. This CDR3 contains 19 residues. The CDR3: CASSKVAPGQTIYNSPLHF. In DNA form, the CDR3 reads TGTGCCAGCAGCAAAGTAGCCCCCGGACAGACTATATATAATTCACCCCTCCACTTT.

V gene TRBV19 combines with J gene TRBJ1-5; a possible D gene is TRBD1 (5 bases). The V end lost 7 bases, the J end lost 3 bases, and 13 bases lay between the germline ends. Germline values: CDR1 LNHDA, CDR2 SQIVND (reference sequence). This CDR3 is built from 14 residues. CDR3 in DNA: TGTGCCAGTAAGGGGCAGGGCCCCAATCAGCCCCAGCATTTT. Translated: CASKGQGPNQPQHF.

The chain employs TRBV27 and TRBJ2-7; tentatively, D is TRBD2 (6 bases). This CDR3 spans 15 amino acids. The germline CDR1 and CDR2 sequences are MNHEY and SMNVEV (reference sequence). Trimming took 4 bases from V and 3 from J, leaving 16 bases between them. CDR3 bases: TGTGCCAGCAGTTCCCGCCGACTAGTAAACTACGAGCAGTACTTC. As protein: CASSSRRLVNYEQYF.

The genes are TRBV5-1 and TRBJ2-7, with D possibly matching TRBD2 (6 bases). V lost 4 bases and J lost 0, with 14 bases in between. The germline V gene encodes CDR1 SGHRS and CDR2 YFSETQ. The CDR3 sequence is 15 residues long. The CDR3 protein is CASSRGGLSSYEQYF. The DNA for the CDR3 is TGCGCCAGCAGCCGTGGGGGACTGAGCTCCTACGAGCAGTACTTC. Variable domain in full (rest from reference TRBV5-1 and TRBJ2-7): KAGVTQTPRYLIKTRGQQVTLSCSPISGHRSVSWYQQTPGQGLQFLFEYFSETQRNKGNFPGRFSGRQFSNSRSEMNVSTLELGDSALYLCASSRGGLSSYEQYFGPGTRLTVT.

This chain links TRBV5-5 with TRBJ1-3, with D possibly TRBD1 on 5 matching bases. CDR1 SGHKS and CDR2 YYEKEE come from the germline V gene (reference sequence). Trimming stripped 2 bases from V and 0 bases from J, with 18 bases between. The CDR3 has 18 amino acids. The DNA of the CDR3 is TGTGCCAGCAGCTTCCAGGGAACAATGACATTCTCTGGAAACACCATATATTTT. This encodes CASSFQGTMTFSGNTIYF.

V usage is TRBV2 and J usage is TRBJ1-3; 10 positions agree with TRBD1. CDR3 size: 16 residues. V was clipped by 4 bases and J by 0 bases; unmatched bases: 3. CDR1 and CDR2 from the germline V gene are SNHLY and FYNNEI. In DNA, the CDR3 is TGTGCCAGCAGTGGGACAGGGGGTGTCTCTGGAAACACCATATATTTT. It translates to CASSGTGGVSGNTIYF.

Regarding this clone: Other nucleotide sequences in the sample specify the same CDR3. This sequence joins TRBV5-1 and TRBJ2-5, with 10 bases lining up with TRBD1. With 4 bases clipped from V and 4 bases from J, the junction kept 7 bases outside the gene matches. This CDR3 spans 15 amino acids. CDR1 is SGHRS, CDR2 YFSETQ, per germline. CDR3 bases: TGCGCCAGCAGCCTCCGACAGGGGGCAGGAGAGACCCAGTACTTC. It is translated as CASSLRQGAGETQYF.

J is TRBJ2-3 and V is TRBV11-1; 9 positions agree with TRBD1. There are 15 residues in the CDR3. Germline CDR1 and CDR2: SGHAT and FQDESV (reference sequence). The ends lost 9 bases at V and 3 bases at J; junction bases unmatched: 10. The CDR3 sequence: CASKLQGAITDTQYF. The CDR3 coding sequence is TGTGCCAGTAAACTACAGGGGGCTATAACAGATACGCAGTATTTT.

V and J are TRBV19 and TRBJ1-1, with D unresolved. Trimming shortened V by 3 bases and J by 11 bases, and 13 bases separated the two germline ends. CDR1 is LNHDA, CDR2 SQIVND, per germline (reference sequence). CDR3 length: 12 amino acids. The CDR3 DNA reads TGTGCCAGTAGTATCCCGCCGTTCACTGCTTTCTTT. Protein product: CASSIPPFTAFF.

J is TRBJ2-7 and V is TRBV19; D could derive from TRBD1 or TRBD2 (6 bases each). Germline CDR1 reads LNHDA; CDR2 reads SQIVND (reference sequence). V shed 6 bases and J shed 1 base, with 13 bases lying between them. This CDR3 is 14 amino acids long. The CDR3 nucleotides read TGTGCCAGTAGCCGGGGGCAGCCTTCCTACGAGCAGTACTTC. As protein: CASSRGQPSYEQYF.

The chain combines TRBV5-1 with TRBJ2-7; 7 bases align to TRBD2. Germline loops: CDR1 SGHRS, CDR2 YFSETQ. V was clipped by 1 base and J by 3 bases; unmatched bases: 10. The CDR3 totals 16 residues. The CDR3 sequence is CASSLLYGGDYYEQYF. The CDR3 bases are TGCGCCAGCAGCTTGTTGTATGGGGGGGACTACTACGAGCAGTACTTC.

For the CDR3, the DNA is TGTGCCAGTAGTAATACAGGGTGGGACAAAAACATTCAGTACTTC. It is translated as CASSNTGWDKNIQYF. The rearrangement uses TRBV19 and TRBJ2-4; maybe TRBD1 (6 bases). This CDR3 spans 15 amino acids. The germline V gene has CDR1 LNHDA and CDR2 SQIVND (reference sequence). V was trimmed by 4 bases and J by 3 bases, leaving 13 bases between them.

The gene calls are TRBV7-9 and TRBJ2-3; 8 positions agree with TRBD1. With V trimmed by 5 bases and J by 4 bases, 5 bases remained unmatched. From germline, CDR1 is SEHNR and CDR2 FQNEAQ (reference sequence). The CDR3 runs 14 residues. CDR3 in amino acids: CASSKGQGPDTQYF. CDR3 DNA sequence: TGTGCCAGCAGCAAAGGACAGGGCCCAGATACGCAGTATTTT. Looking up the rest from reference TRBV7-9 and TRBJ2-3 gives the full variable domain: DTGVSQNPRHKITKRGQNVTFRCDPISEHNRLYWYRQTLGQGPEFLTYFQNEAQLEKSRLLSDRFSAERPKGSFSTLEIQRTEQGDSAMYLCASSKGQGPDTQYFGPGTRLTVL.

The V gene is TRBV10-3, the J gene TRBJ1-1; possibly TRBD1 for D (5 bases). Trimming left V 10 bases short and J 0 bases short, with 12 bases between. CDR1 is ENHRY and CDR2 is SYGVKD in the germline V gene. CDR3 size: 13 residues. CDR3 amino acids: CATEGSMNTEAFF. The CDR3 DNA reads TGTGCCACCGAGGGGAGTATGAACACTGAAGCTTTCTTT.

This clone was observed a handful of times. The CDR3 DNA is TGTGCCACCAAGGACAGGGTAAGAGGGATGAACACTGAAGCTTTCTTT. It encodes CATKDRVRGMNTEAFF. The chain has TRBV15 and TRBJ1-1; 8 bases align to TRBD1. The CDR3 totals 16 residues. Germline V gene sequence: CDR1 LNHNV, CDR2 YYDKDF (reference sequence). Trimming at V came to 7 bases and at J to 0 bases, leaving 10 bases not matched to a gene.

Points on this clone: In the same sample, other DNA sequences code for this CDR3. V gene TRBV7-2 combines with J gene TRBJ2-7; no clear D. Trimming took 1 base from V and 2 from J, leaving 6 bases between them. The CDR3 loop spans 13 amino acids. Looked up from germline, CDR1 is SGHTA and CDR2 is FQGNSA. CDR3 in amino acids: CASSLVQAYEQYF. CDR3 DNA sequence: TGTGCCAGCAGCTTAGTACAAGCCTACGAGCAGTACTTC.

The gene calls are TRBV5-5 and TRBJ1-6; D ambiguous. The CDR3 sequence is 15 residues long. The V and J ends lost 0 bases and 6 bases respectively, with 10 bases between them. The germline V gene has CDR1 SGHKS and CDR2 YYEKEE (reference sequence). This chain's CDR3 is CASSLDPQPNSPLHF. CDR3 in DNA: TGTGCCAGCAGCTTGGACCCACAGCCTAATTCACCCCTCCACTTT.

This chain uses TRBV4-3 with TRBJ2-5; D ambiguous. V was cut by 0 bases and J by 5 bases, with 7 bases left in between. This CDR3 has 13 residues. Germline V gene lookup returns CDR1 LGHNA and CDR2 YSLEER. The CDR3 coding sequence is TGCGCCAGCAGCCAAGAAATTTCGGAGACCCAGTACTTC. Translating gives CASSQEISETQYF.

This chain connects TRBV5-1 to TRBJ2-5, with 8 bases identical to TRBD2. Unmatched junction bases numbered 6, after V lost 3 bases and J lost 5 bases. In germline, CDR1 is SGHRS, CDR2 YFSETQ. This CDR3 is 14 amino acids long. Written as DNA, the CDR3 is TGCGCCAGCAGCTCAGCGGGAGTTCGGGAGACCCAGTACTTC. Protein sequence: CASSSAGVRETQYF. Full variable domain (missing parts from reference TRBV5-1 and TRBJ2-5): KAGVTQTPRYLIKTRGQQVTLSCSPISGHRSVSWYQQTPGQGLQFLFEYFSETQRNKGNFPGRFSGRQFSNSRSEMNVSTLELGDSALYLCASSSAGVRETQYFGPGTRLLVL.

This chain links TRBV19 with TRBJ2-3; 8 positions match TRBD2. The CDR3 totals 16 residues. Trimming at V came to 5 bases and at J to 1 base, leaving 8 bases not matched to a gene. The germline V gene encodes CDR1 LNHDA and CDR2 SQIVND (reference sequence). The CDR3 is CASSPQRGRGTDTQYF. The DNA of the CDR3 is TGTGCCAGTAGTCCCCAGCGGGGGCGGGGCACAGATACGCAGTATTTT.

In nucleotides, the CDR3 is TGTGCCGCCGGTAGCGGGCCGGGCACAGATACGCAGTATTTT. Its protein product is CAAGSGPGTDTQYF. V and J are TRBV10-3 and TRBJ2-3; TRBD2 aligns across 7 bases. Germline CDR1 ENHRY, CDR2 SYGVKD. This CDR3 is 14 amino acids long. The V segment lost 11 bases and the J segment 1 base; nucleotides outside the gene matches: 9.

The J gene is TRBJ2-5, the V gene TRBV5-4; 7 nucleotides line up with TRBD1. Trimming removed 2 bases from V and 2 bases from J; junction bases left unmatched: 6. This CDR3 is built from 15 residues. Germline V gene sequence: CDR1 SGHNT, CDR2 YYREEE (reference sequence). The chain's CDR3 is CASSFRTGGQETQYF. CDR3 sequence (DNA): TGTGCCAGCAGCTTCCGGACAGGCGGACAAGAGACCCAGTACTTC. The variable domain in full, with the rest retrieved from reference TRBV5-4 and TRBJ2-5, is ETGVTQSPTHLIKTRGQQVTLRCSSQSGHNTVSWYQQALGQGPQFIFQYYREEENGRGNFPPRFSGLQFPNYSSELNVNALELDDSALYLCASSFRTGGQETQYFGPGTRLLVL.

This sequence joins TRBV21-1 and TRBJ1-1; no DNA check was done on the table's D call, TRBD1. TRBV21-1 is annotated as a pseudogene. The length of the CDR3 is 16 residues. The CDR3: CASPELLGARDRAAFF. CDR3 nucleotide sequence: TGTGCCAGCCCCGAACTCTTAGGCGCAAGGGACAGGGCTGCTTTCTTT.

As concerns this clone: The same CDR3 is also encoded by other DNA sequences in this sample. V and J are TRBV5-1 and TRBJ1-2; no firm D call. The V and J ends lost 1 base and 4 bases respectively, with 11 bases between them. The CDR3 contains 14 residues. The germline V gene has CDR1 SGHRS and CDR2 YFSETQ. This chain's CDR3 is CASSLTGSGYGYTF. CDR3 DNA sequence: TGCGCCAGCAGCTTGACGGGTTCTGGCTATGGCTACACCTTC. The full variable domain, its missing parts supplied by reference TRBV5-1 and TRBJ1-2, is KAGVTQTPRYLIKTRGQQVTLSCSPISGHRSVSWYQQTPGQGLQFLFEYFSETQRNKGNFPGRFSGRQFSNSRSEMNVSTLELGDSALYLCASSLTGSGYGYTFGSGTRLTVV.

This clone was found once. Additional DNA sequences in this sample encode the identical CDR3. The rearrangement joins TRBV5-1 to TRBJ1-4; D is ambiguous. The CDR3 is 13 amino acids. The germline gives CDR1 SGHRS, CDR2 YFSETQ. V shed 2 bases and J shed 3 bases, with 5 bases lying between them. The CDR3 DNA sequence: TGCGCCAGCAGCTTTGGGGCTAATGAAAAACTGTTTTTT. Residues: CASSFGANEKLFF.

The chain uses TRBV19 and TRBJ1-5, with a possible D match to TRBD1 (5 bases). This CDR3 is 14 amino acids long. In germline, CDR1 is LNHDA, CDR2 SQIVND (reference sequence). With 0 bases removed from V and 6 bases from J, the gap between germline ends came to 9 bases. CDR3 sequence reads: CASSIELTGQPQHF. CDR3 nucleotide sequence: TGTGCCAGTAGTATAGAGTTAACAGGTCAGCCCCAGCATTTT. Using reference TRBV19 and TRBJ1-5 for the parts outside the CDR3, the full variable domain is DGGITQSPKYLFRKEGQNVTLSCEQNLNHDAMYWYRQDPGQGLRLIYYSQIVNDFQKGDIAEGYSVSREKKESFPLTVTSAQKNPTAFYLCASSIELTGQPQHFGDGTRLSIL.